This T cell receptor (beta chain) came from a study of regulatory T cells in long-lasting Graves disease. Trimming took off 5 bases at V and 2 bases at J, with 15 bases between the two ends. Germline V CDR1 and CDR2: SGHAT, FQNNGV. The CDR3 is 15 residues long. Whole-study results and caveats: Patients with persistent disease showed a bias toward TRBV28, TRBJ1-2 and TRBJ2-5.

Indicated time point: persistent/refractory GD, antithyroid drugs over 5 years with positive TRAb. Scientists built the TCR library using RNA that was extracted from PBMCs. EDTA tubes held approximately 10 milliliters of peripheral blood from each patient. Construction of the TCR beta libraries employed iRepertoire HTBI primers in conjunction with Arm-PCR of CDR3 regions. Using its own MiXCR run on the multiplex PCR reads, TCRdb lists one record per CDR3 protein. The data contain 400,000 to 450,000 distinct CDR3 sequences, around a quarter of them singletons. This clonotype was seen at least ten times. As yet, its antigen is unknown.

This material consisted of peripheral blood mononuclear cells (PBMCs), taken when the disease was refractory, from a patient treated with antithyroid drugs. The V gene is TRBV11-2, the J gene TRBJ2-5; perhaps TRBD1 as D (8 bases). The clonotype was recovered from a female donor with Graves disease. The CDR3 here is CASSPGQGLQETQYF. The CDR3 region has the DNA TGTGCCAGCAGCCCAGGACAGGGACTACAAGAGACCCAGTACTTC.